What follows describes a single TCR beta chain. The sample holds a few counts of this clone. It lacks a known antigen. No much larger clonotype is one base removed from it; base qualities were not supplied. The CDR3 runs 14 amino acids, cysteine and phenylalanine included. The sequence is cut down to CDR3 DNA, 42 bases in frame from base 1. V loses 1 base, J loses 2 bases, and the germline ends lie 10 bases apart. CDR1 and CDR2 are read off the germline V gene as SGHDT and YYEEEE. This entry comes from a study of cytomegalovirus exposure and HLA in healthy donors (TCRdb year 2017). Regarding the complete study: An earlier analysis of some 600 of the donors reported under 300 Gb of sequence data and around 110 million unique TCR beta sequences obtained from approximately 180 million T cells. Approximately 310 gigabases of sequencing data and approximately 85 million unique TCR sequences were included in an early release covering about 600 HLA-typed donors. The genetic ancestry cluster associated with self-reported Caucasian donors included about four fifths of the 398 genotyped donors. The study aimed to test whether cataloging public T cell receptors could reveal signatures of past pathogen exposure. The T cell repertoires of 700 or so subjects were profiled by immunosequencing and related to cytomegalovirus serostatus. In addition to the first cohort of 650 to 800 subjects, a separate validation cohort of 130 or so different subjects was used. To predict cytomegalovirus infection status, the study brought together high-throughput TCR immunosequencing, statistical association of individual TCRs with disease status, and machine learning. A later analysis re-examined previously published TCR beta repertoires from more than 600 donors and added high-resolution HLA genotyping to investigate patterns of TCR occurrence. Rather than drawing on any new phenotypic data, the later analysis identified candidate immune exposures from TCR beta sequences and the way those sequences occurred across donors. An earlier analysis of around 580 of the donors used high-throughput TCR beta sequencing to judge whether each TCR beta V gene segment behaved as functional or pseudogenic. Alongside the repertoire data, information on donor age, sex, ethnicity and CMV serostatus was compiled. Genome-wide SNP genotypes for about 65% of the roughly 670 donors were used in a later genetic analysis, which treated that subset as a discovery cohort. All discovery cohort repertoires had been generated using a single sequencing platform. HLA typing included class I and class II loci at four-digit resolution. The number of donors typed differed by locus, with roughly 629-640 for A, B, C, DRB1 and DQB1, 522 for DQA1, 600 to 610 for DPA1, and 450 to 480 for DPB1. A handful of DR-DQ haplotypes were handled as single units for association and clustering because linkage in the cohort was strong. Across roughly 420 genotyped donors of the cohort, an average of about 240,000 unique TCR beta nucleotide sequences per donor were sequenced, and approximately 17% of those sequences were non-productive.

In total, roughly 710 healthy bone marrow donors made up the cohort. Cohort members were all nominally healthy when sampled, although unrecorded immune exposures were likely present. The donor was CMV seronegative and was included in the group of about 400 seronegative cohort members. Each donor provided a peripheral blood sample, and peripheral blood mononuclear cells were used for TCR beta sequencing. The Qiagen DNeasy Blood Extraction Kit was used to extract genomic DNA from the blood cell samples. Libraries were built with the immunoSEQ multiplex PCR assay. For the multiplex PCR, a mixture combining 60 forward primers for TCR Vbeta segments and 13 reverse primers for TCR Jbeta segments was used. The CDR3 region of rearranged TCR beta genes was amplified from genomic DNA by a multiplex PCR assay. Amplified TCR beta libraries were sequenced as 87-base-pair reads on the Illumina HiSeq System. The original methods were these. Across the 666 repertoires, a later analysis counted roughly 84 million unique TCR beta chains, 9.5 million to 12 million of which were shared by at least two donors. A nearest-neighbor algorithm error-corrected the raw reads and collapsed the reads into unique sequences, merging closely related sequences to remove PCR and sequencing errors. Alignment of CDR3 sequences to IMGT reference sequences was used to assign V, D and J gene segments. For a sequence to be retained, at least a six-nucleotide match to both a V gene segment and a J gene segment was required. Rearrangements were classified as productive when the CDR3 lacked stop codons and remained in frame with V and J, and all other rearrangements were classified as non-productive. Following IMGT convention, CDR3 was defined as the stretch from the second conserved V-encoded cysteine to the conserved J-encoded phenylalanine. The earlier analysis of about 590 of the donors excluded sequences that lacked an unambiguous match to a single V gene segment. An earlier analysis of almost 600 of the donors classified V segments as functional when productive rearrangements were above 56.7% and as segregating when the standard deviation between donors was above 5%. A statistical classification framework was developed to diagnose cytomegalovirus status using the catalog of TCR beta chain sequences. In a later analysis, TCR nucleotide sequences were compared against IMGT/GENE-DB human TR gene sequences so that V and J genes could be assigned. In a later analysis, CDR3 sequences and most-parsimonious VDJ recombination scenarios were assigned using the TCRdist pipeline. In a later analysis, every TCR beta chain was defined by the combination of its CDR3 amino acid sequence and its V-gene family, and reads without a unique V-gene family were dropped. To address suspected cross-contamination and a sequencing artifact, a later analysis removed a few hundred highly shared, low-generation-probability nucleotide sequences. In a later analysis, a clonal expansion index for each public chain was calculated from normalized within-repertoire ranks of inferred template counts. Generation probabilities in a later analysis came from a VDJ recombination model fitted to out-of-frame rearrangements, and those results were checked against IGoR. In a later analysis, TCR-TCR, TCR-HLA and TCR-CMV co-occurrence was scored with hypergeometric tests, and a repertoire-size bias correction was applied to TCR pairs. In a later analysis, false discovery rates were estimated by permuting HLA or CMV assignments 20 times. In a later analysis, co-occurring TCRs were grouped with DBSCAN, and TCRdist sequence similarity was added when clustering was performed within HLA-allele-positive subsets. Repertoires with fewer than 30,000 or more than 120,000 public chains were left out of co-occurrence clustering, as were about five repertoires with anomalous nucleotide sharing. This immuneACCESS table, as held by TCRdb, lists in-frame sequences with V and J called but not all clones. Of the missing ones, under half trace to an unresolved V gene in checked studies; the others have no known cause. That table gives V, J and clone size, and the DNA gave D and trimming. Within this sample are about 150,000 clones, with around 9.7% of them counted one time only. 1.5% to 2% of the sample lies in the top ten.

Points the paper makes about the study in general: Three of the identified cytomegalovirus-associated TCR beta chains were confirmed in vitro to be specific for cytomegalovirus antigens. According to the authors, the approach could potentially be generalized to other disease states and immunological phenotypes. Correlated functional status among segregating V segments might be attributable to linkage disequilibrium, but an unknown experimental factor could not be ruled out. A total of around 150 TCR beta chains were listed by the study as associated with cytomegalovirus. In both the original and validation cohorts, the classifier was reported to diagnose cytomegalovirus status with high specificity and sensitivity. Most TCR sequences were seen in very few donors, while some public TCRs were found in many individuals. Compared with equally common non-associated chains, HLA-associated TCR beta chains in a later analysis were more clonally expanded and had lower generation probabilities. Because some donors lacked HLA typing at each locus, the association tests relied only on the typed subset. A cluster of highly shared sequence variants was judged likely to be a technical artifact of the sequencing pipeline. In a later analysis, most CMV-associated TCR beta chains were found to appear HLA-restricted, with HLA associations seemingly driven largely by CMV exposure. The cohort was sequenced for TCR beta chains only, and without alpha or paired-chain data the features that could be detected were limited. V-gene and J-gene trimming of TCR beta chains was associated with a missense DCLRE1C variant in a later genetic analysis, and the association was replicated in an independent cohort. In a later analysis, the rate of TCR association differed among HLA loci, with DRB1 alleles having the most associated TCRs and HLA-C alleles having the fewest. Broadly in line with IMGT annotations, most TCR beta V segments showed up in productive rearrangements about 90% or about 30% of the time in an earlier analysis of several hundred of the donors. A further reported finding was that TCR beta sequences accurately predicted the HLA-A and HLA-B alleles for most subjects in the first cohort. When HLA alleles, especially DR and DQ, strongly co-occurred, TCR associations were difficult to assign to individual alleles. Several of the top co-occurrence clusters appeared to be linked to parvovirus B19, influenza, CMV and Epstein-Barr virus, according to a later analysis. According to a later genetic analysis, donors in an Asian-associated ancestry cluster had fewer N-insertions in productive TCRs than the approximately 670-donor mean. Sequencing depth was assumed to be roughly uniform across donors in the presence/absence analyses, though that assumption may not hold. At a false discovery rate of 0.05, a later analysis linked about 16,000 TCR beta sequences to specific HLA alleles. The only immune exposure information available for the cohort was CMV serostatus. The 87-base-pair reads could not distinguish some IMGT-functional V segments, including TRBV6-2 and TRBV6-3, so those segments were excluded. The earlier analysis of a few hundred of the donors excluded about 16 rarely observed V segments, including chromosome 9 orphons, because counts were too low.

Recombination linked TRBV5-6 to TRBJ2-7; a tentative D call is TRBD2 (6 bases match). The TCR sequence derives from a man aged 50 to 60 in good health and CMV-seronegative. The sequenced material came from PBMCs. The sequence in DNA is TGTGCCAGCAGCTTGTGGGGGGTTACCTACGAGCAGTACTTC. It encodes CASSLWGVTYEQYF.